Sequencing of this TCR beta chain was carried out in a study of Ad26.COV2.S vaccination and SARS-CoV-2 variants. Whole-study context: Once, or twice with 56 days between doses, Ad26.COV2.S was given intramuscularly. Study-level findings and limits: The TCR breadth and depth analyses may have produced an underestimate of total T cell responses.

Trimming stripped 6 bases from V and 2 bases from J, with 12 bases between. Germline V gives CDR1 LNHNV, CDR2 YYDKDF (reference sequence). The CDR3 covers 14 residues. About this clone itself: Its target is not known.

Treatment indicated: around 19 received Ad26.COV2.S at low or high dose, single or two shots; 5 received placebo; per-sample allocation not given. Sampling happened 63 days after the first vaccine or placebo injection. Adults aged 18-55 years in Boston included the donor. The repertoire was sequenced with immunoSEQ multiplex PCR; TCRdb's copy has only in-frame clones and lacks some. The top ten clones hold around 4.5% of a sample with roughly 300,000 clones, 85% to 90% of them seen once. The chain links TRBV15 to TRBJ2-3, with D tentatively TRBD1 (6 bases). Sequences were derived from peripheral blood, sampled in a trial of Ad26.COV2.S vaccine versus placebo. The sequence was collected from a person between 18 and 59 years old who received the Ad26.COV2.S COVID-19 vaccine or a placebo. CDR3 in DNA: TGTGCCACCAGTAGGGACACGAACACAGATACGCAGTATTTT. Its translation: CATSRDTNTDTQYF.